The rows below give T cell receptor beta chains drawn from one sample of a study of CD8 T cells in acute hepatitis C reinfection. The method was immunoSEQ multiplex PCR; TCRdb's version includes in-frame clones alone and lacks a portion of them. The profile covers some 38,000 clones, with 80% to 90% appearing a single time and 0.5% taken by the ten largest. Sequences were obtained from naive CD8+ T cells from PBMCs. Receptors were obtained from a man aged 25-45 years with chronic hepatitis C. CDR3s include the opening cysteine and the closing phenylalanine or tryptophan. A D gene is named only where the DNA matches it firmly. Clone size appears in some rows only: once, few, many, or a class for an expanded clone.

D	V	size	J	CDR3	DNA
-	TRBV7-9	-	TRBJ1-2	CASSSLVGYTF	TGTGCCAGCAGCTCACTCGTTGGCTACACCTTC
TRBD1	TRBV29-1	-	TRBJ1-1	CSVDQGVGTEAFF	TGCAGCGTTGACCAGGGGGTCGGCACTGAAGCTTTCTTT
-	TRBV19	-	TRBJ2-1	CASSIGSYNEQFF	TGTGCCAGTAGTATTGGATCCTACAATGAGCAGTTCTTC
TRBD2	TRBV4-3	-	TRBJ2-1	CASSQVAGGSYNEQFF	TGCGCCAGCAGCCAAGTGGCGGGGGGCTCCTACAATGAGCAGTTCTTC
-	TRBV15	-	TRBJ2-7	CATSRVGKAAYEQYF	TGTGCCACCAGCAGAGTAGGGAAGGCGGCCTACGAGCAGTACTTC
-	TRBV10-3	-	TRBJ2-2	CATQDRNTGELFF	TGTGCCACCCAGGACAGGAACACCGGGGAGCTGTTTTTT
-	TRBV7-9	-	TRBJ2-5	CASSPRDGGNQETQYF	TGTGCCAGCAGCCCTAGGGACGGAGGGAACCAAGAGACCCAGTACTTC
TRBD1	TRBV19	-	TRBJ1-1	CATRQGNEAFF	TGTGCCACCCGACAGGGGAACGAAGCTTTCTTT
-	TRBV7-3	-	TRBJ2-1	CASSPGTRWINEQFF	TGTGCCAGCAGCCCAGGGACCCGATGGATCAATGAGCAGTTCTTC
TRBD1	TRBV19	few	TRBJ2-1	CASSPGQGSYNEQFF	TGTGCCAGTAGTCCTGGACAGGGCTCCTACAATGAGCAGTTCTTC
TRBD1	TRBV14	-	TRBJ1-4	CASSWDRNNEKLFF	TGTGCCAGCAGCTGGGACAGGAATAATGAAAAACTGTTTTTT
-	TRBV5-1	-	TRBJ2-7	CASSLGRGAGRYEQYF	TGCGCCAGCAGCTTGGGTCGCGGGGCAGGTCGCTACGAGCAGTACTTC
TRBD1	TRBV7-9	once	TRBJ1-5	CASSLGQGEQPQHF	TGTGCCAGCAGCTTAGGACAGGGGGAACAGCCCCAGCATTTT